What follows are 23 T cell receptor beta chains derived from one specimen sequenced in a study of blood T cell repertoires in COVID-19. Sequenced by immunoSEQ multiplex PCR; TCRdb stores in-frame clones only, minus some. The sample lists 240,000 or so clones; approximately 83% were seen once. What was sequenced was peripheral blood. Every receptor here comes from a man younger than 40 who had recovered from COVID-19.

This clone was seen a handful of times. This rearrangement joins TRBV6-5 to TRBJ2-3; no reliable D call. Trimming removed 2 bases from V and 0 bases from J, with 6 bases in between. The CDR3 covers 14 residues. Germline V lookup: CDR1 MNHEY, CDR2 SVGAGI. The CDR3 spells CASSYGSSTDTQYF. CDR3 DNA sequence: TGTGCCAGCAGTTACGGCAGTAGCACAGATACGCAGTATTTT.

The chain links TRBV5-1 to TRBJ2-2; tentatively, D is TRBD1 (5 bases). The germline V gene has CDR1 SGHRS and CDR2 YFSETQ. Trimming took off 7 bases at V and 1 base at J, with 8 bases between the two ends. The CDR3 length is 13 residues. CDR3 bases: TGCGCCAGCCAAGACAGGAACACCGGGGAGCTGTTTTTT. Its translation is CASQDRNTGELFF.

The chain employs TRBV4-2 and TRBJ1-5; 10 bases align to TRBD1. V was clipped by 4 bases and J by 4 bases; unmatched bases: 7. The germline CDR1 and CDR2 sequences are LGHNA and YNFKEQ. The CDR3 runs 16 residues. DNA for the CDR3: TGTGCCAGCAGCCGAGAGGACAGGGGGAGTAATCAGCCCCAGCATTTT. Protein product: CASSREDRGSNQPQHF.

The genes are TRBV7-8 and TRBJ2-5, with D perhaps matching TRBD2 (5 bases). Germline V gives CDR1 SGHVS, CDR2 FQNEAQ. The CDR3 has 13 amino acids. V lost 5 bases and J lost 5, with 12 bases in between. CDR3 region: CASSTGLGETQYF. The CDR3 coding sequence is TGTGCCAGCAGCACCGGACTGGGGGAGACCCAGTACTTC.

The J gene is TRBJ2-2, the V gene TRBV7-9; 9 positions agree with TRBD1. Germline loops: CDR1 SEHNR, CDR2 FQNEAQ (reference sequence). The CDR3 totals 16 residues. With 5 bases clipped from V and 5 bases from J, the junction kept 9 bases outside the gene matches. The CDR3 region has the DNA TGTGCCAGCAGCGGGAGAGGACAGGGGAGGACCGGGGAGCTGTTTTTT. Translated, it gives CASSGRGQGRTGELFF.

The chain links TRBV9 to TRBJ2-2; D remains unclear. The germline V and J ends were trimmed by 0 bases and 5 bases, with 8 bases remaining between them. CDR1 and CDR2 from the germline V gene are SGDLS and YYNGEE. This CDR3 spans 14 amino acids. In DNA, the CDR3 is TGTGCCAGCAGCGTAGAATGGAGTACCGGGGAGCTGTTTTTT. It specifies CASSVEWSTGELFF.

This clone occurred once. The chain employs TRBV7-3 and TRBJ2-1; D possibly corresponds to TRBD1 (6 bases). There are 12 residues in the CDR3. Per germline, CDR1 SGHTA and CDR2 FQGTGA. The V and J ends lost 5 bases and 8 bases respectively, with 10 bases between them. The CDR3 DNA reads TGTGCCAGCAGCACAGGGCTCTATGAGCAGTTCTTC. This sequence encodes CASSTGLYEQFF. Variable domain in full (rest from reference TRBV7-3 and TRBJ2-1): GAGVSQTPSNKVTEKGKYVELRCDPISGHTALYWYRQSLGQGPEFLIYFQGTGAADDSGLPNDRFFAVRPEGSVSTLKIQRTERGDSAVYLCASSTGLYEQFFGPGTRLTVL.

V and J are TRBV2 and TRBJ1-4; TRBD1 agrees at 12 bases. J lost 5 bases, V lost 6 bases, and 4 bases had no gene match. Germline CDR1 reads SNHLY; CDR2 reads FYNNEI. The CDR3 runs 15 residues. The CDR3 loop reads CASSRDRGQNEKLFF. The CDR3 DNA is TGTGCCAGCAGCCGGGACAGGGGGCAAAATGAAAAACTGTTTTTT.

Turning to this clone: Other nucleotide sequences in the sample specify the same CDR3. This sequence joins TRBV5-1 and TRBJ1-2; TRBD1 matches at 9 bases. Germline values: CDR1 SGHRS, CDR2 YFSETQ. The CDR3 is made up of 15 amino acids. The J segment lost 0 bases and the V segment lost 4 bases, leaving 4 bases of the junction unmatched. CDR3 DNA sequence: TGCGCCAGCAGCCTGGGACAGGGCTCTAACTATGGCTACACCTTC. It yields the protein CASSLGQGSNYGYTF.

In this sample, this clone turned up a few times. V is TRBV6-5 and J is TRBJ1-1, with TRBD1 as a possible D gene (5 bases). The CDR3 runs to 14 residues. Per the germline V gene, CDR1 is MNHEY and CDR2 is SVGAGI. V was cut by 7 bases and J by 3 bases, with 15 bases left in between. CDR3 DNA: TGTGCCAGCACCAGTGACAGAGGCGACACTGAAGCTTTCTTT. Its protein product is CASTSDRGDTEAFF.

The chain carries TRBV9 and TRBJ2-5; 7 nucleotides align to TRBD2. The germline V gene encodes CDR1 SGDLS and CDR2 YYNGEE. The CDR3 loop spans 15 amino acids. V was pared by 0 bases and J by 5 bases, with 7 bases of the junction left unmatched. The CDR3 DNA follows: TGTGCCAGCAGCGTAGGGGAGGGGCCGGGGGAGACCCAGTACTTC. Its protein product is CASSVGEGPGETQYF.

This chain links TRBV5-1 with TRBJ1-2; 8 bases align to TRBD1. Trimming cost V 2 bases and J 0 bases; bases outside gene matches: 6. CDR1 is SGHRS and CDR2 is YFSETQ in the germline V gene. The length of the CDR3 is 16 residues. The CDR3 is CASSLRDRTSNYGYTF. Here the CDR3 DNA reads TGCGCCAGCAGCTTACGGGACAGGACATCTAACTATGGCTACACCTTC.

The genes are TRBV20-1 and TRBJ2-3; the D gene is possibly TRBD2 (6 bases). The CDR3 runs to 11 residues. Germline CDR1 DFQATT, CDR2 SNEGSKA (reference sequence). Trimming took off 6 bases at V and 5 bases at J, with 9 bases between the two ends. The CDR3 nucleotides are TGCAGTGCCCTCGGGGGAGATACGCAGTATTTT. Translated, it gives CSALGGDTQYF.

This chain connects TRBV10-2 to TRBJ2-6; D ambiguous. The CDR3 is 15 residues long. Between the trimmed V and J ends, which lost 2 bases and 0 bases, there was a span of 5 bases. Germline V CDR1 and CDR2: WSHSY, SAAADI. The CDR3 DNA reads TGCGCCAGCAGTGAGCCCAACTCTGGGGCCAACGTCCTGACTTTC. It yields the protein CASSEPNSGANVLTF.

This chain connects TRBV20-1 to TRBJ1-4; D is unclear. This CDR3 is built from 11 residues. Trimming pared 6 bases from V and 6 bases from J, leaving 8 bases between. Germline V gives CDR1 DFQATT, CDR2 SNEGSKA (reference sequence). CDR3 residues: CSATGYEKLFF. The CDR3 bases are TGCAGTGCGACGGGGTATGAAAAACTGTTTTTT.

The rearrangement uses TRBV21-1 and TRBJ2-4; the table assigns TRBD1, which was not confirmed against the DNA. TRBV21-1 is shown as a pseudogene. The CDR3 totals 15 residues. CDR3 in amino acids: CASSKVRTACVIQYF. The CDR3 DNA is TGTGCCAGCAGCAAAGTTAGGACAGCTTGCGTCATTCAGTACTTC.

This sequence joins TRBV6-6 and TRBJ1-5, with 8 bases that match TRBD1. V trimming: 5 bases; J trimming: 4 bases; junction bases outside the gene matches: 7. The CDR3 runs to 15 residues. Germline CDR1 reads MNHNY; CDR2 reads SVGAGI (reference sequence). The CDR3 sequence: CASSPGQGENQPQHF. DNA for the CDR3: TGTGCCAGCAGTCCCGGACAGGGTGAGAATCAGCCCCAGCATTTT.

The chain is built from TRBV12-5 and TRBJ2-2; TRBD1 matches 8 bases. Germline V CDR1 and CDR2: LGHNT, FRNRAP. CDR3 size: 15 residues. The V and J ends lost 5 bases and 6 bases, in that order; junction bases with no gene match: 8. Here the CDR3 reads CASGTTGAGPGELFF. The DNA for the CDR3 is TGTGCTAGTGGTACGACAGGGGCCGGCCCCGGGGAGCTGTTTTTT.

The rearrangement joins TRBV10-3 to TRBJ2-1, with a weak D call TRBD1 (5 bases). V shed 4 bases and J shed 7 bases, with 5 bases lying between them. Germline CDR1 and CDR2: ENHRY and SYGVKD. This CDR3 contains 11 residues. CDR3 in amino acids: CAISAGNEQFF. CDR3 in DNA: TGTGCCATCAGTGCAGGGAATGAGCAGTTCTTC.

The gene calls are TRBV27 and TRBJ2-3; 9 bases fit TRBD2. The V and J ends lost 8 bases and 2 bases, in that order; junction bases with no gene match: 2. The length of the CDR3 is 13 residues. Germline values: CDR1 MNHEY, CDR2 SMNVEV (reference sequence). This chain's CDR3 is CASSSGATDTQYF. The CDR3 nucleotides are TGTGCCAGCTCTAGCGGGGCCACAGATACGCAGTATTTT.

This clone appeared a single time. The V and J genes are TRBV15 and TRBJ1-4; D is unresolved. Trimming removed 2 bases at V and 7 bases at J, with 11 bases between. Germline CDR1 is LNHNV and CDR2 is YYDKDF (reference sequence). CDR3 size: 14 residues. The CDR3 sequence is CATSRWETPEKLFF. CDR3 nucleotide sequence: TGTGCCACCAGCAGATGGGAGACTCCTGAAAAACTGTTTTTT.

The chain joins TRBV7-2 to TRBJ1-2; 7 bases fit TRBD1. CDR3 length equals 13 residues. J was trimmed by 7 bases and V by 5 bases; bases with no gene match: 7. CDR1 is SGHTA and CDR2 is FQGNSA in the germline V gene. CDR3 sequence: CASSTDRETGYTF. CDR3 nucleotides: TGTGCCAGCAGCACTGACAGGGAGACTGGCTACACCTTC.

This chain links TRBV30 with TRBJ1-4; TRBD1 might be the D (6 bases). The germline gives CDR1 GTSNPN, CDR2 SVGIG (reference sequence). V lost 4 bases and J lost 8, with 11 bases in between. The CDR3 contains 12 residues. The chain's CDR3 is CAWTGVGEKLFF. Here the CDR3 DNA reads TGTGCCTGGACAGGGGTAGGCGAAAAACTGTTTTTT.